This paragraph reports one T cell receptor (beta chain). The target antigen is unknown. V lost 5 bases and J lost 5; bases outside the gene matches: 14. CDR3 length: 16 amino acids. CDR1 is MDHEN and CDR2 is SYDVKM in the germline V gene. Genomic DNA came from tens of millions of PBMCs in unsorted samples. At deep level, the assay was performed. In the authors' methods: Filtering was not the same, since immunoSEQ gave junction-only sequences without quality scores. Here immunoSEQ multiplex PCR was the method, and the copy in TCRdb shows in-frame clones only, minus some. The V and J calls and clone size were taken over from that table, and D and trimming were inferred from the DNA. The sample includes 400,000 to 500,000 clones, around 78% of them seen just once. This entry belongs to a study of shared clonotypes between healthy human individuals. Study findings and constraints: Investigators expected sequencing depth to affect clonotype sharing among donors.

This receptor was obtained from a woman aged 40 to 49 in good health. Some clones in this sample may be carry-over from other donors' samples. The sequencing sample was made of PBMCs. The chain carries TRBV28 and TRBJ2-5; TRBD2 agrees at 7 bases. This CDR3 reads CASSGAGGRALETQYF. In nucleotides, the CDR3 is TGTGCCAGCAGTGGGGCCGGGGGGAGGGCCTTGGAGACCCAGTACTTC.